The 5 T cell receptor beta chains reported below all come from one sample, sequenced in a study of blood T cell repertoires in COVID-19. Produced via immunoSEQ multiplex PCR; TCRdb's table is partial and in-frame only. The sample carries around 150,000 clones, around 82% recorded once. Source material: peripheral blood. The source is a woman in her sixties with acute or convalescent COVID-19.

V gene TRBV27 combines with J gene TRBJ1-2; 7 bases are a match to TRBD1. Germline trimming cut 0 bases from V and 4 bases from J; bases unmatched to any gene: 11. The CDR3 length is 17 residues. The germline CDR1 and CDR2 sequences are MNHEY and SMNVEV (reference sequence). The CDR3, as DNA: TGTGCCAGCAGTTTATCGCCCTTGACAGGGTTAGCCTATGGCTACACCTTC. Translated, it gives CASSLSPLTGLAYGYTF.

About this clone itself: The junction differs from germline at one of its ends, possibly a read error. V usage is TRBV11-3 and J usage is TRBJ1-1; TRBD1 is a possible D gene (6 bases). There are 15 residues in the CDR3. Germline lookup yields CDR1 SGHNT and CDR2 YENEEA. Written as DNA, the CDR3 is TGTGCCAGCAGCATAGAGACAGGCCTGAACACTGAAGCTTTCTTT. It codes for CASSIETGLNTEAFF.

The chain couples TRBV7-2 to TRBJ1-1; D unclear. CDR3 length: 17 amino acids. Germline V gene lookup returns CDR1 SGHTA and CDR2 FQGNSA. V shed 1 base and J shed 1 base, with 16 bases lying between them. CDR3 sequence: CASSLGSGSRSNTEAFF. DNA for the CDR3: TGTGCCAGCAGCTTAGGATCTGGGTCCAGGTCGAACACTGAAGCTTTCTTT.

The gene calls are TRBV7-2 and TRBJ2-1; unclear D gene. CDR3 length: 11 residues. With 5 bases removed from V and 6 bases from J, the gap between germline ends came to 5 bases. The germline V gene has CDR1 SGHTA and CDR2 FQGNSA. The CDR3 region is CASSTRNEQFF. The CDR3 region has the DNA TGTGCCAGCAGCACACGCAATGAGCAGTTCTTC. The full variable domain, in which reference TRBV7-2 and TRBJ2-1 provide the parts outside the CDR3, is GAGVSQSPSNKVTEKGKDVELRCDPISGHTALYWYRQSLGQGLEFLIYFQGNSAPDKSGLPSDRFSAERTGGSVSTLTIQRTQQEDSAVYLCASSTRNEQFFGPGTRLTVL.

This clone was observed once. The chain is built from TRBV19 and TRBJ1-2; the D gene is possibly TRBD1 (5 bases). Germline lookup yields CDR1 LNHDA and CDR2 SQIVND (reference sequence). V lost 1 base and J 7 bases, leaving 16 bases between the germline ends. The CDR3 is made up of 15 amino acids. In DNA, the CDR3 is TGTGCCAGTAGTATAGTCGCAGGGACGGGGGGTGGCTACACCTTC. It yields the protein CASSIVAGTGGGYTF.